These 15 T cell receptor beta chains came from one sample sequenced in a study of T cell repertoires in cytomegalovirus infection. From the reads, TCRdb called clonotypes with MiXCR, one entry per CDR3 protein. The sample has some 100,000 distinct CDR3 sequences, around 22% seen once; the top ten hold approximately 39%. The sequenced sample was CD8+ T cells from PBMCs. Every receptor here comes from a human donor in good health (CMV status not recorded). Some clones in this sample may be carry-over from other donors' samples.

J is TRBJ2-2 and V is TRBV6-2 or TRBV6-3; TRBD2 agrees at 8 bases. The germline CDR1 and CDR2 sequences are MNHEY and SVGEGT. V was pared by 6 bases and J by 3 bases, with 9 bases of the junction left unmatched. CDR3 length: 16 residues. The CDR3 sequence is CASRIEAGADTGELFF. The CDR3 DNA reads TGTGCCAGCAGGATCGAAGCGGGAGCGGACACCGGGGAGCTGTTTTTT.

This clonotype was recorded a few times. CDR3 in amino acids: CASSPGRGAGAPGDEQFF. The CDR3 region has the DNA TGTGCCAGCAGCCCCGGGAGGGGTGCGGGAGCGCCTGGGGATGAGCAGTTCTTC. J is TRBJ2-1 and V is TRBV6-1; 8 nucleotides align to TRBD2. The trim removed 6 bases at V and 8 bases at J, leaving 21 bases unmatched. This CDR3 has 18 residues. Germline assignment: CDR1 MNHNS and CDR2 SASEGT.

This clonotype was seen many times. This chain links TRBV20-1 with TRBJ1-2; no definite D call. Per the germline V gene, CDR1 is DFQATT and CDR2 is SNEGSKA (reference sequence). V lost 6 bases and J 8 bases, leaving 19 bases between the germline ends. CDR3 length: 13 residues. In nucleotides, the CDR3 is TGCAGTGCCCACCGCGACATACCCAAAGGCTACACCTTC. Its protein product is CSAHRDIPKGYTF.

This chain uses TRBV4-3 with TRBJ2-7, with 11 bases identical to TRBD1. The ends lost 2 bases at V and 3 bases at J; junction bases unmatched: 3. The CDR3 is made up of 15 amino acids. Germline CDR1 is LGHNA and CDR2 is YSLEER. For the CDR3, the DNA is TGCGCCAGCAGCCAACAGGACAGGGGGCTCTACGAGCAGTACTTC. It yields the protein CASSQQDRGLYEQYF.

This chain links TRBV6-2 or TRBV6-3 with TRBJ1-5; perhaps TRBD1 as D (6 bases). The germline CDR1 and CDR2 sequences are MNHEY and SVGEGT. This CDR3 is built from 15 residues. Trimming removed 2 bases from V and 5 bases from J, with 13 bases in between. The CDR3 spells CASSYMAGVYQPQHF. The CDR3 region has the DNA TGTGCCAGCAGTTACATGGCAGGGGTCTATCAGCCCCAGCATTTT.

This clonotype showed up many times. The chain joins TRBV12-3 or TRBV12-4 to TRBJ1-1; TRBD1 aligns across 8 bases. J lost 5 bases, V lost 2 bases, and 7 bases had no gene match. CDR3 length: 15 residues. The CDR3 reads CASSLRTGSRTEAFF. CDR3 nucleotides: TGTGCCAGCAGTTTAAGGACAGGGAGTAGAACTGAAGCTTTCTTT.

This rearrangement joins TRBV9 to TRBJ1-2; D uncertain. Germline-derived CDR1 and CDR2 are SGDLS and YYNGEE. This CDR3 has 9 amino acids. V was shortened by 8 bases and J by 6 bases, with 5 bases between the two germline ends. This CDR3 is CASGDGYTF. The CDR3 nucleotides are TGTGCCAGTGGGGATGGCTACACCTTC.

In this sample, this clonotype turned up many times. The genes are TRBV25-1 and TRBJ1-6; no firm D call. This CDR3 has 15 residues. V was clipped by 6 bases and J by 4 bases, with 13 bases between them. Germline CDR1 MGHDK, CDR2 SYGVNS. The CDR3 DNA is TGTGCCAGCAGAGACACTCGAGGTTATAATTCACCCCTCCACTTT. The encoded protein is CASRDTRGYNSPLHF.

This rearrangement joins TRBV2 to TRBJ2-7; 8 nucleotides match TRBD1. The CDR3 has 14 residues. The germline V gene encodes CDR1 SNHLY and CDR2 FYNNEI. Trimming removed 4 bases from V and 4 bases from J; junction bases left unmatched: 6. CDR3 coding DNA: TGTGCCAGCAGTGTAAACAGGGGGTTTTACGAGCAGTACTTC. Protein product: CASSVNRGFYEQYF.

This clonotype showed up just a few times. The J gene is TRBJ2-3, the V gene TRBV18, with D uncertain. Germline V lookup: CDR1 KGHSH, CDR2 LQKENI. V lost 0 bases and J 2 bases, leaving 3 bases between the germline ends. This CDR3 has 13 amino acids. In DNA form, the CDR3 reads TGTGCCAGCTCACCACCTCTCACAGATACGCAGTATTTT. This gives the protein CASSPPLTDTQYF. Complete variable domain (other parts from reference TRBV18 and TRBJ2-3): NAGVMQNPRHLVRRRGQEARLRCSPMKGHSHVYWYRQLPEEGLKFMVYLQKENIIDESGMPKERFSAEFPKEGPSILRIQQVVRGDSAAYFCASSPPLTDTQYFGPGTRLTVL.

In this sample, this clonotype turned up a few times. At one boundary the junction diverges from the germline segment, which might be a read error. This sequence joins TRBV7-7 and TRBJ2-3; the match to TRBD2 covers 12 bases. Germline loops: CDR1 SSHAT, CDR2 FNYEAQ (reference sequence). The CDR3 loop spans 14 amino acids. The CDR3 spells CASSPRTSGITQYF. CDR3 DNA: TGTGCTAGCAGCCCCCGGACTAGCGGGATTACGCAGTATTTT.

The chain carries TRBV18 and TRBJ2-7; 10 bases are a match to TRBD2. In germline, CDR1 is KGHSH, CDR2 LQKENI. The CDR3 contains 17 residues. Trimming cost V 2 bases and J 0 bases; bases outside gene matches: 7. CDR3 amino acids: CASSPSSGGVSSYEQYF. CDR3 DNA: TGTGCCAGCTCACCATCCAGCGGGGGGGTTAGCTCCTACGAGCAGTACTTC.

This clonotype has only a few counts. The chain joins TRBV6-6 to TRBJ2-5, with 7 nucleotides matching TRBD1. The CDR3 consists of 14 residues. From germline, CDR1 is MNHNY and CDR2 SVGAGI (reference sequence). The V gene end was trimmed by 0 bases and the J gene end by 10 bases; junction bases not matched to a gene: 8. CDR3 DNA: TGTGCCAGCAGTTACTCATATGACAGGGATAGCCAGTACTTC. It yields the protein CASSYSYDRDSQYF.

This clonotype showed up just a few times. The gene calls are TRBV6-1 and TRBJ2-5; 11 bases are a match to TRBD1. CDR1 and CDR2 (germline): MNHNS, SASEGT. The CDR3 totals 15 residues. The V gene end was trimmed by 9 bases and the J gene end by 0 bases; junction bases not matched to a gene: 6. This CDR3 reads CASAWTGGDQETQYF. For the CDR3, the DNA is TGTGCCAGTGCGTGGACAGGGGGCGACCAAGAGACCCAGTACTTC.

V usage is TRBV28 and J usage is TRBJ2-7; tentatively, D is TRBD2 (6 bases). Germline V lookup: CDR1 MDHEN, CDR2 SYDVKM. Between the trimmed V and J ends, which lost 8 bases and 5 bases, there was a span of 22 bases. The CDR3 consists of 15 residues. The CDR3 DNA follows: TGTGCCAGCGGGTTCACTAGCCTCCTGGGGAACGAGCAGTACTTC. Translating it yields CASGFTSLLGNEQYF.